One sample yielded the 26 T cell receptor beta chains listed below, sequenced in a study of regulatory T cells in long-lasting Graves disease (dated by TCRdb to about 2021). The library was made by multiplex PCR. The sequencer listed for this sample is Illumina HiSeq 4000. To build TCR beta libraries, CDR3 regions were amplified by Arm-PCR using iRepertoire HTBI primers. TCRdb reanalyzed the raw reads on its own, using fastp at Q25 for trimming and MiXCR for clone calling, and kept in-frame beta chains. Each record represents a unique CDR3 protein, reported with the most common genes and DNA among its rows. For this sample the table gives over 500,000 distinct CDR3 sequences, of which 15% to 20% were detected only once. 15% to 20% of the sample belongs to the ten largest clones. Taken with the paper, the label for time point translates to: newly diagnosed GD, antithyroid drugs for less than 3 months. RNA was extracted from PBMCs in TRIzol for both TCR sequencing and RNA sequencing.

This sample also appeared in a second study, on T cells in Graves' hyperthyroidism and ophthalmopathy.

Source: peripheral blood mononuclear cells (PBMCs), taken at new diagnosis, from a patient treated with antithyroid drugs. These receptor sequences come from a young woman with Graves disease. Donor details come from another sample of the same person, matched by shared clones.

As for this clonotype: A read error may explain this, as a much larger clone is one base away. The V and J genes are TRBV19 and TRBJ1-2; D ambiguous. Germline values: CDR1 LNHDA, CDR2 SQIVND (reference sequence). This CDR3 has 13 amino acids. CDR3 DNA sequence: TGTGCCAGTAGTATCAACGCGAACTATAGCTACACCTTC. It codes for CASSINANYSYTF.

The CDR3 protein is CASSLRGAGYTEAFF. CDR3 DNA: TGTGCCAGCAGTTTAAGGGGAGCCGGGTACACTGAAGCTTTCTTT. The gene calls are TRBV12-3 or TRBV12-4 and TRBJ1-1, with D possibly TRBD1 on 5 matching bases. This CDR3 has 15 residues. V was shortened by 2 bases and J by 3 bases, with 13 bases between the two germline ends.

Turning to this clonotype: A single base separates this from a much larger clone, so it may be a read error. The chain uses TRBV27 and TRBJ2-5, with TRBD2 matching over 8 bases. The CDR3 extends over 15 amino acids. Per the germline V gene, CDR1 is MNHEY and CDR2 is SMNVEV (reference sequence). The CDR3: CASRPASGSGETQHF. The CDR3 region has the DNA TGTGCCAGCAGGCCGGCCAGCGGGAGTGGTGAGACCCAGCACTTC.

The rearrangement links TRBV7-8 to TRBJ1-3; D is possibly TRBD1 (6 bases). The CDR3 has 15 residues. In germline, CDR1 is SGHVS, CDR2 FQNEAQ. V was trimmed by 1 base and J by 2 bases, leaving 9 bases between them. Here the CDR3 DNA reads TGTGCCAGCAGCTTAGTAGGGGGACCTGGAAACACCATATATTTT. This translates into CASSLVGGPGNTIYF.

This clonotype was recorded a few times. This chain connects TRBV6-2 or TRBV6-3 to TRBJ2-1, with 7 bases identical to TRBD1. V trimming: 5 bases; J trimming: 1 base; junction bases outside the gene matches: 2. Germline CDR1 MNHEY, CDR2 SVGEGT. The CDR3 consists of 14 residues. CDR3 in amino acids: CASSAGGSYNEQFF. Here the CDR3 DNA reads TGTGCCAGCAGTGCAGGGGGATCCTACAATGAGCAGTTCTTC.

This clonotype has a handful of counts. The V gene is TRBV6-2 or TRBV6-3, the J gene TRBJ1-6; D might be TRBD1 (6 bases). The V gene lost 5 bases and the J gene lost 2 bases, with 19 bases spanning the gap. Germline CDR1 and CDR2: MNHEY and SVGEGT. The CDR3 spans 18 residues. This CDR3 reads CASSERASQGTYNSPLHF. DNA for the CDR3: TGTGCCAGCAGTGAACGCGCGTCTCAGGGGACCTATAATTCACCCCTCCACTTT.

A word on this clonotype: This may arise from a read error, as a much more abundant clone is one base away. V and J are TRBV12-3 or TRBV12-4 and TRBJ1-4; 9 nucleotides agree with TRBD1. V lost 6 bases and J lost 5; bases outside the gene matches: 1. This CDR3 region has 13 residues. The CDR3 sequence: CASRGTGNEKLFF. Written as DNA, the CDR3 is TGTGCCAGCAGGGGGACAGGGAATGAAAAACTGTTTTTT.

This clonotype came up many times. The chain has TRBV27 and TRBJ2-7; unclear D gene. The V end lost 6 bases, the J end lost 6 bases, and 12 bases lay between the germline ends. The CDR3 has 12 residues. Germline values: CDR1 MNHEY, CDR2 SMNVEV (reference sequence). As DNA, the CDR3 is TGTGCCAGCAGCCCCTCTTTGGGCGAGCAGTACTTC. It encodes CASSPSLGEQYF.

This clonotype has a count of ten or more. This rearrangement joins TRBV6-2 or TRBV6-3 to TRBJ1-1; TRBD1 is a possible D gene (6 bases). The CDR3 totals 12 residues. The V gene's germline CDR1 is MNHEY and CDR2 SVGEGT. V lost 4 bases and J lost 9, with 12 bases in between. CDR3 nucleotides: TGTGCCAGCAGTTCCACACAGGGAAAAGCTTTCTTT. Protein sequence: CASSSTQGKAFF.

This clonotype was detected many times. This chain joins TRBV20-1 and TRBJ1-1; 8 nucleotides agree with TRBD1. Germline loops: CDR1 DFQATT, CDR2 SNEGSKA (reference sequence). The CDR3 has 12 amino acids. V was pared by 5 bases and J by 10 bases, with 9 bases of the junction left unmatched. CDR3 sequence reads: CSASDRAKGAFF. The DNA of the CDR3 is TGCAGTGCTTCGGACAGGGCAAAGGGAGCTTTCTTT.

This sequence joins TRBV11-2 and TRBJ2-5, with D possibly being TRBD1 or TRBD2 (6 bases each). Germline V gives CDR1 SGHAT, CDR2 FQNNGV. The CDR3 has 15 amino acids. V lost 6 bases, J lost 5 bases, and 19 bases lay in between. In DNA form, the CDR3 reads TGTGCCAGCAGTTTAACCCCCCGGGGGCGGGAGACCCAGTACTTC. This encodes CASSLTPRGRETQYF.

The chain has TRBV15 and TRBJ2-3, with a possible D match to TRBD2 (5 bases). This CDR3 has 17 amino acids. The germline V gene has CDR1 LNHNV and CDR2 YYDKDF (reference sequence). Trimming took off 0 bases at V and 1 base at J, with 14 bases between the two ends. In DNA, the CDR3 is TGTGCCACCAGCAGAGATGACGGAGCGAGGGGCACAGATACGCAGTATTTT. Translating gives CATSRDDGARGTDTQYF. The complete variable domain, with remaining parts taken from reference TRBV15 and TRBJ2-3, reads DAMVIQNPRYQVTQFGKPVTLSCSQTLNHNVMYWYQQKSSQAPKLLFHYYDKDFNNEADTPDNFQSRRPNTSFCFLDIRSPGLGDTAMYLCATSRDDGARGTDTQYFGPGTRLTVL.

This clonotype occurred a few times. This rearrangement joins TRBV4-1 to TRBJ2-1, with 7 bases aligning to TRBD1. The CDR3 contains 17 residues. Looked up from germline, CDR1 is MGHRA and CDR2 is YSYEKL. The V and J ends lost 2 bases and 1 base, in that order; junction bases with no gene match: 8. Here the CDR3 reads CASSQTFPGQSYNEQFF. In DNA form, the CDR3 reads TGCGCCAGCAGCCAAACCTTCCCGGGACAGTCCTACAATGAGCAGTTCTTC.

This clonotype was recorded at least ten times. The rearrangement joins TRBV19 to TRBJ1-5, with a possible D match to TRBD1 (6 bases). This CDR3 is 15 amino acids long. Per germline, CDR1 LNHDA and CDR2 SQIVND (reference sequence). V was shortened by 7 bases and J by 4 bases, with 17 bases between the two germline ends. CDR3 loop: CASNDYGQSNQPQHF. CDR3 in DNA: TGTGCCAGTAACGACTACGGACAGAGTAATCAGCCCCAGCATTTT.

CDR3 DNA: TGTGCCAGCAGTGACGTACTTTCTGAAGCTTTCTTT. As protein: CASSDVLSEAFF. The J gene is TRBJ1-1, the V gene TRBV12-3 or TRBV12-4, with D unresolved. V shed 5 bases and J shed 6 bases, with 10 bases lying between them. CDR3 length equals 12 residues.

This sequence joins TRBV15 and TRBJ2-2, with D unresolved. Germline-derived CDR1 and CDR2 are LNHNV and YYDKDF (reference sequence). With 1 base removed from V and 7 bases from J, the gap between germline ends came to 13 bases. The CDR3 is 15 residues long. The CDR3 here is CATSRGVFDGGELFF. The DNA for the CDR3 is TGTGCCACCAGCAGAGGCGTCTTCGACGGCGGGGAGCTGTTTTTT.

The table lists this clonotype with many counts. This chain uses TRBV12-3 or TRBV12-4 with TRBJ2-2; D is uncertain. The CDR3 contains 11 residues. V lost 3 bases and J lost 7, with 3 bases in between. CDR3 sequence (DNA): TGTGCCAGCAGTTTCCTCGGGGAGCTGTTTTTT. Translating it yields CASSFLGELFF.

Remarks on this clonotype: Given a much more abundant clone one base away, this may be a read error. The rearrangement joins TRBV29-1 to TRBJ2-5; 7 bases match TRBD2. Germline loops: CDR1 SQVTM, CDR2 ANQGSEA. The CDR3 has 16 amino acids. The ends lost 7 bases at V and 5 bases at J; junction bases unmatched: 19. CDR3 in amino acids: CSGEGGSIVLGETQYF. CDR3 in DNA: TGCAGCGGCGAGGGCGGGAGCATCGTCTTGGGGGAGACCCAGTACTTC.

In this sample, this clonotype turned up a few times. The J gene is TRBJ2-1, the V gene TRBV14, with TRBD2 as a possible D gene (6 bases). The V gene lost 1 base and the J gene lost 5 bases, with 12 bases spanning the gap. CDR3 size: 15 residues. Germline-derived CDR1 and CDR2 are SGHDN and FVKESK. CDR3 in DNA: TGTGCCAGCAGCCAAGCCCGGGGACTCAACAATGAGCAGTTCTTC. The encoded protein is CASSQARGLNNEQFF.

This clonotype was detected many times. The CDR3, as DNA: TGTGCCAGTTCCCCCTCCAGGAGGGATAATTCACCCCTCCACTTT. It translates to CASSPSRRDNSPLHF. The V gene is TRBV12-3 or TRBV12-4, the J gene TRBJ1-6; unclear D gene. The CDR3 totals 15 residues. Between the trimmed V and J ends, which lost 9 bases and 5 bases, there was a span of 17 bases.

CDR3 residues: CASSLGQGAYNSPLHF. DNA for the CDR3: TGTGCCAGCAGTTTAGGACAGGGGGCATATAATTCACCCCTCCACTTT. The rearrangement uses TRBV28 and TRBJ1-6; 11 bases are shared with TRBD1. CDR3 length: 16 amino acids. CDR1 and CDR2 from the germline V gene are MDHEN and SYDVKM. With 2 bases clipped from V and 4 bases from J, the junction kept 1 base outside the gene matches. Looking up the rest from reference TRBV28 and TRBJ1-6 gives the full variable domain: DVKVTQSSRYLVKRTGEKVFLECVQDMDHENMFWYRQDPGLGLRLIYFSYDVKMKEKGDIPEGYSVSREKKERFSLILESASTNQTSMYLCASSLGQGAYNSPLHFGNGTRLTVT.

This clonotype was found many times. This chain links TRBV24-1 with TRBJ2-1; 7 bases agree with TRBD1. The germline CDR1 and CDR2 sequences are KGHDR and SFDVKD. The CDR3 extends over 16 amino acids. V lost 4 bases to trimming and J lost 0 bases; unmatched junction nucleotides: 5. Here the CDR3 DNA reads TGTGCCACCAGTGACCCGGGACAGAGCTCCTACAATGAGCAGTTCTTC. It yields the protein CATSDPGQSSYNEQFF.

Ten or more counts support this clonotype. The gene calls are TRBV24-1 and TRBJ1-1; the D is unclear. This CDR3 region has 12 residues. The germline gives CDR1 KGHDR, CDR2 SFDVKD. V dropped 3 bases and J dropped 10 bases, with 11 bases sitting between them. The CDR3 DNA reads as TGTGCCACCAGTGATACGATCCCGCGAGCTTTCTTT. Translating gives CATSDTIPRAFF.

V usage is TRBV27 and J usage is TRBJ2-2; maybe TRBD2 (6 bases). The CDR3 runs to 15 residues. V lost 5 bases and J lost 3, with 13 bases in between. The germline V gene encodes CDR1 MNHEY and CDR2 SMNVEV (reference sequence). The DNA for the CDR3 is TGTGCCAGCAGTCCCCTAGGGGAGGACACCGGGGAGCTGTTTTTT. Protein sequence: CASSPLGEDTGELFF.

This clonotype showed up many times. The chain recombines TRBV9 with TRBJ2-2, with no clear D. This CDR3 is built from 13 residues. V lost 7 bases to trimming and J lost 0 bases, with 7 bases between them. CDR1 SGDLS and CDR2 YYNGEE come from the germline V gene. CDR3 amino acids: CASGPPNTGELFF. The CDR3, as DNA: TGTGCCAGCGGACCCCCGAACACCGGGGAGCTGTTTTTT.

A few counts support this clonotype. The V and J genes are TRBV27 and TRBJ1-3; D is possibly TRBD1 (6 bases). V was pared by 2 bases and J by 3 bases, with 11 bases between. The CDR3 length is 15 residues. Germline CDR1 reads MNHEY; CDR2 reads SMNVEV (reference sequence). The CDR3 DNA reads TGTGCCAGCAGTTTAAAGCCAGGGGTTGGAAACACCATATATTTT. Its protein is CASSLKPGVGNTIYF.